Listed here are 18 T cell receptor beta chains from one sample, sequenced in a study of blood T cell repertoires in COVID-19. Profiled with immunoSEQ multiplex PCR; TCRdb holds only in-frame clones, not every one. The top ten hold more than 3.5% of the sample, which has 150,000 or so clones, around 81% seen once. Sequenced material: peripheral blood. These receptors were obtained from an older woman with acute or convalescent COVID-19.

This chain links TRBV7-9 with TRBJ2-3; D possibly corresponds to TRBD2 (6 bases). Germline V gene lookup returns CDR1 SEHNR and CDR2 FQNEAQ (reference sequence). The CDR3 has 15 residues. V lost 7 bases and J 3 bases, leaving 17 bases between the germline ends. The DNA for the CDR3 is TGTGCCAGCACCCTAAGCGGGTACCCGACAGATACGCAGTATTTT. Translating it yields CASTLSGYPTDTQYF. Complete variable domain (other parts from reference TRBV7-9 and TRBJ2-3): DTGVSQNPRHKITKRGQNVTFRCDPISEHNRLYWYRQTLGQGPEFLTYFQNEAQLEKSRLLSDRFSAERPKGSFSTLEIQRTEQGDSAMYLCASTLSGYPTDTQYFGPGTRLTVL.

The V call is TRBV28, the J call TRBJ1-4; 8 bases agree with TRBD1. Trimming took 4 bases from V and 8 from J; bases not matched to a gene: 9. The CDR3 runs to 15 residues. CDR1 and CDR2 from the germline V gene are MDHEN and SYDVKM. Written as DNA, the CDR3 is TGTGCCAGCAGTTCCCCGACAGGGGTTAGGGAAAAACTGTTTTTT. Its translation is CASSSPTGVREKLFF.

The chain couples TRBV7-2 to TRBJ1-2; 9 bases align to TRBD1. The germline V gene has CDR1 SGHTA and CDR2 FQGNSA. Trimming removed 3 bases from V and 10 bases from J; junction bases left unmatched: 9. The CDR3 is 14 residues long. The CDR3 loop is CASSFGTGLGDYTF. The CDR3 coding sequence is TGTGCCAGCAGCTTTGGGACAGGGCTTGGGGACTACACCTTC. The variable domain in full, completed from reference TRBV7-2 and TRBJ1-2, reads GAGVSQSPSNKVTEKGKDVELRCDPISGHTALYWYRQSLGQGLEFLIYFQGNSAPDKSGLPSDRFSAERTGGSVSTLTIQRTQQEDSAVYLCASSFGTGLGDYTFGSGTRLTVV.

The chain has TRBV6-6 and TRBJ1-5; D is uncertain. Deletions cut 6 bases from V and 1 base from J, with 16 bases between. Per germline, CDR1 MNHNY and CDR2 SVGAGI (reference sequence). This CDR3 region has 16 residues. Here the CDR3 DNA reads TGTGCCAGCAGCCGAAAGTGGGAGCGGAGCAATCAGCCCCAGCATTTT. Residues: CASSRKWERSNQPQHF.

The chain couples TRBV6-5 to TRBJ2-3; TRBD2 agrees at 12 bases. CDR3 length: 16 residues. Germline V CDR1 and CDR2: MNHEY, SVGAGI. Trimming cost V 4 bases and J 6 bases; bases outside gene matches: 8. The CDR3 nucleotides are TGTGCCAGCAGTTGGGATACTAGCGGGAGGTCGGATACGCAGTATTTT. Protein: CASSWDTSGRSDTQYF.

This rearrangement joins TRBV7-9 to TRBJ2-1; 7 positions agree with TRBD2. The CDR3 runs to 14 residues. The V segment lost 0 bases and the J segment 4 bases; nucleotides outside the gene matches: 0. Germline V lookup: CDR1 SEHNR, CDR2 FQNEAQ (reference sequence). CDR3 nucleotides: TGTGCCAGCAGCTTAGCCGGGGGGTACAATGAGCAGTTCTTC. It translates to CASSLAGGYNEQFF.

A remark on this clone: Germline and junction disagree at one end, which may indicate a read error. The gene calls are TRBV18 and TRBJ2-5; 7 bases match TRBD2. The germline V gene encodes CDR1 KGHSH and CDR2 LQKENI. The CDR3 spans 13 residues. The CDR3 region has the DNA TGTGCCAGCTCACCATCCGATACTCGGGGAGGGGACTTC. It encodes CASSPSDTRGGDF.

The gene calls are TRBV3-1 (or the pseudogene TRBV3-2) and TRBJ2-1, with 8 bases aligning to TRBD2. CDR3 length: 19 amino acids. Germline CDR1 and CDR2: LGHDT and YNNKEL (reference sequence). The V gene end was trimmed by 4 bases and the J gene end by 5 bases; junction bases not matched to a gene: 19. The CDR3 DNA reads as TGTGCCAGCAGCCCCAGCAGACCGACCGGGAGGGCTAGCCACAATGAGCAGTTCTTC. This gives the protein CASSPSRPTGRASHNEQFF.

The chain links TRBV11-2 to TRBJ2-2, with 10 positions matching TRBD1. CDR1 is SGHAT and CDR2 is FQNNGV in the germline V gene. There are 18 residues in the CDR3. Trimming at V came to 6 bases and at J to 3 bases, leaving 13 bases not matched to a gene. The CDR3 region has the DNA TGTGCCAGCAGACCATGGTTGGGGGACAGGGGAGACACCGGGGAGCTGTTTTTT. Translated, it gives CASRPWLGDRGDTGELFF.

V gene TRBV7-8 combines with J gene TRBJ2-5; D might be TRBD2 (6 bases). Trimming took 5 bases from V and 7 from J, leaving 14 bases between them. The CDR3 is made up of 13 amino acids. The germline CDR1 and CDR2 sequences are SGHVS and FQNEAQ. The CDR3, as DNA: TGTGCCAGCAGCCTTCAAATGGGGGGGACCCAGTACTTC. Amino acid sequence: CASSLQMGGTQYF.

The rearrangement joins TRBV12-3 or TRBV12-4 to TRBJ1-1; D is unresolved. Deletions cut 6 bases from V and 6 bases from J, with 14 bases between. This CDR3 has 13 residues. This chain's CDR3 is CASSPGFHSEAFF. The CDR3 DNA reads TGTGCCAGCAGCCCCGGGTTTCACTCTGAAGCTTTCTTT.

The chain has TRBV15 and TRBJ1-1; 9 bases align to TRBD1. V shed 6 bases and J 2 bases; nucleotides not matched to a gene: 7. Germline CDR1 is LNHNV and CDR2 is YYDKDF (reference sequence). The CDR3 is 15 residues long. DNA for the CDR3: TGTGCCACCAGACCTCCGGGACAGGGAAACACTGAAGCTTTCTTT. It codes for CATRPPGQGNTEAFF.

This clone was counted a single time. The chain has TRBV11-3 and TRBJ2-1; D ambiguous. V shed 3 bases and J shed 6 bases, with 12 bases lying between them. This CDR3 contains 14 residues. Germline loops: CDR1 SGHNT, CDR2 YENEEA. The CDR3 DNA follows: TGTGCCAGCAGCTTGGAGATATCGTTCAATGAGCAGTTCTTC. Encoded protein: CASSLEISFNEQFF.

The gene calls are TRBV7-9 and TRBJ1-2; D gene ambiguous. CDR1 and CDR2 (germline): SEHNR, FQNEAQ (reference sequence). This CDR3 is 13 amino acids long. With 1 base removed from V and 6 bases from J, the gap between germline ends came to 9 bases. The CDR3 nucleotides read TGTGCCAGCAGCTTAGGAGAGGGAAATGGCTACACCTTC. This translates into CASSLGEGNGYTF.

Within the sample, this clone is medium-sized (0.01 to 0.1%). The J gene is TRBJ2-2, the V gene TRBV2; a possible D gene is TRBD2 (5 bases). Germline V gives CDR1 SNHLY, CDR2 FYNNEI. The CDR3 covers 15 residues. Between the trimmed V and J ends, which lost 7 bases and 0 bases, there was a span of 12 bases. CDR3 DNA sequence: TGTGCCAGCACCCTGGGAGACCCGAACACCGGGGAGCTGTTTTTT. The encoded protein is CASTLGDPNTGELFF.

This rearrangement joins TRBV6-5 to TRBJ1-2, with D possibly being TRBD1 (6 bases). V dropped 6 bases and J dropped 0 bases, with 14 bases sitting between them. Per the germline V gene, CDR1 is MNHEY and CDR2 is SVGAGI. This CDR3 comprises 15 residues. The CDR3 here is CASSSGTPSNYGYTF. The CDR3 DNA follows: TGTGCCAGCAGCTCCGGGACACCTTCTAACTATGGCTACACCTTC.

V gene TRBV20-1 combines with J gene TRBJ2-1; possibly TRBD2 for D (6 bases). Germline V lookup: CDR1 DFQATT, CDR2 SNEGSKA (reference sequence). The CDR3 runs 14 residues. With 3 bases removed from V and 0 bases from J, the gap between germline ends came to 9 bases. The CDR3 region is CSASSGSSYNEQFF. The CDR3 DNA is TGCAGTGCTAGTTCCGGGAGCTCCTACAATGAGCAGTTCTTC.

V usage is TRBV28 and J usage is TRBJ1-1, with a possible D match to TRBD1 (6 bases). This CDR3 comprises 15 residues. V was trimmed by 5 bases and J by 5 bases, leaving 18 bases between them. Germline V gene sequence: CDR1 MDHEN, CDR2 SYDVKM. The CDR3 nucleotides are TGTGCCAGCAGTCCCCCCCCTGCAGGGGATACTGAAGCTTTCTTT. Amino acid sequence: CASSPPPAGDTEAFF.